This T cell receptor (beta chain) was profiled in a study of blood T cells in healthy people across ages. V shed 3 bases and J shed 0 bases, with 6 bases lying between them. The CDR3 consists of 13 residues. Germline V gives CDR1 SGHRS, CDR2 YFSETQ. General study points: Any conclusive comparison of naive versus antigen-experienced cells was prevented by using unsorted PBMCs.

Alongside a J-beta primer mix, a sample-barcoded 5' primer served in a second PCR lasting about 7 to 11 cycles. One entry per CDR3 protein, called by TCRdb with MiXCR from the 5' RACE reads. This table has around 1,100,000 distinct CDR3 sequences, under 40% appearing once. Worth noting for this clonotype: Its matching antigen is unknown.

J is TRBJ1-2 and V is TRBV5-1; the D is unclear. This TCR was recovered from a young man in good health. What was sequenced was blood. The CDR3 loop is CASSSTTNYGYTF. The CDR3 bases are TGCGCCAGCAGCTCGACAACTAACTATGGCTACACCTTC.